The rows below give T cell receptor beta chains drawn from one sample of a study of blood T cell repertoires in COVID-19. The repertoire was sequenced with immunoSEQ multiplex PCR; TCRdb's copy has only in-frame clones and lacks some. The sample has about 69,000 clones, around four fifths seen once. Sequenced sample: peripheral blood. These receptors were obtained from a human donor in a cohort sampled during active COVID-19. Each CDR3 is given with its conserved first and last residue. The D gene is left open where the match is weak. Clone size is stated in some rows and not others, as once, few, many or a class when expanded.

TRBJ2-1 TRBD2 NA TRBV5-1 CASSFGTTSYNEQFF TGCGCCAGCAGCTTTGGGACTACCTCCTACAATGAGCAGTTCTTC
TRBJ1-6 TRBD1 NA TRBV13 CASSHILGQGGGRYNSPLHF TGTGCCAGCAGCCACATCCTCGGACAGGGAGGAGGTAGATATAATTCACCCCTCCACTTT
TRBJ2-5 TRBD2 NA TRBV27 CASSGGGRRETQYF TGTGCCAGCAGCGGGGGGGGGCGGCGGGAGACCCAGTACTTC
TRBJ2-1 NA once TRBV4-1 CASSQGAGTYNEQFF TGCGCCAGCAGCCAAGGCGCAGGAACCTACAATGAGCAGTTCTTC
TRBJ1-3 TRBD1 NA TRBV19 CASTPTDRSASGNTIYF TGTGCCAGTACCCCAACGGACAGGTCGGCATCTGGAAACACCATATATTTT
TRBJ1-1 NA NA TRBV5-1 CASSFEGQGGTEAFF TGCGCCAGCAGCTTTGAAGGTCAGGGAGGCACTGAAGCTTTCTTT
TRBJ1-2 TRBD1 NA TRBV2 CASSERQGMEGYTF TGTGCCAGCAGTGAAAGACAGGGGATGGAGGGCTACACCTTC
TRBJ1-2 NA once TRBV4-1 CASNPAGGDYGYTF TGCGCCAGCAACCCCGCAGGAGGGGACTATGGCTACACCTTC
TRBJ2-7 NA NA TRBV20-1 CSASPKFGSRTYEQYF TGCAGTGCTAGTCCCAAGTTTGGCTCCAGAACCTACGAGCAGTACTTC
TRBJ1-5 NA once TRBV28 CASSGVKGGGNQPQHF TGTGCCAGCAGTGGGGTTAAAGGGGGAGGCAATCAGCCCCAGCATTTT
TRBJ1-1 NA NA TRBV27 CASSLRGGHTEAFF TGTGCCAGCAGTTTAAGGGGGGGGCACACTGAAGCTTTCTTT
TRBJ1-1 NA NA TRBV7-9 CASSSGQATEAFF TGTGCCAGCAGCTCAGGACAAGCCACTGAAGCTTTCTTT
TRBJ2-7 TRBD1 NA TRBV24-1 CATSDPGQGSYEQYF TGTGCCACCAGTGACCCGGGACAGGGAAGCTACGAGCAGTACTTC
TRBJ2-1 TRBD2 NA TRBV9 CASSAGLAGARSSYNEQFF TGTGCCAGCAGCGCGGGACTAGCGGGGGCCAGGAGCTCCTACAATGAGCAGTTCTTC
TRBJ1-4 TRBD1 once TRBV3-1/TRBV3-2 CASSQTGGMLSELFF TGTGCCAGCAGCCAAACAGGGGGTATGCTTTCAGAACTGTTTTTT
TRBJ1-4 TRBD1 few TRBV7-2 CASSLGQWNEKLFF TGTGCCAGCAGCTTGGGACAGTGGAATGAAAAACTGTTTTTT
TRBJ1-2 NA NA TRBV2 CASSVFPGANYGYTF TGTGCCAGCAGTGTTTTCCCAGGGGCGAACTATGGCTACACCTTC
TRBJ1-1 NA NA TRBV5-4 CASRLITANTEAFF TGTGCCAGCCGCTTAATAACAGCGAACACTGAAGCTTTCTTT
TRBJ2-1 NA NA TRBV5-1 CASAPSNGDYHEQFF TGCGCCAGCGCCCCCAGCAACGGGGATTATCATGAGCAGTTCTTC
TRBJ1-4 NA NA TRBV7-6 CASTIKTASGTNEKLFF TGTGCCAGCACCATTAAGACGGCCTCGGGAACTAATGAAAAACTGTTTTTT
TRBJ2-3 TRBD2 NA TRBV2 CASSEARASGGRSDTQYF TGTGCCAGCAGTGAAGCGAGGGCTAGCGGGGGGAGGTCAGATACGCAGTATTTT
TRBJ2-1 TRBD1 NA TRBV5-1 CASSGVGQGSYNEQFF TGCGCCAGCAGCGGCGTCGGACAGGGATCCTACAATGAGCAGTTCTTC
TRBJ2-3 NA once TRBV7-9 CASNLYGGASTDTQYF TGTGCCAGCAACCTTTATGGGGGGGCTAGCACAGATACGCAGTATTTT
TRBJ2-7 NA NA TRBV5-4 CASSFSSSYEQYF TGTGCCAGCAGCTTTTCTAGCTCCTACGAGCAGTACTTC
TRBJ1-1 NA NA TRBV6-5 CASRRQGNTEAFF TGTGCCAGCAGACGTCAGGGGAACACTGAAGCTTTCTTT
TRBJ2-2 TRBD1 NA TRBV11-3 CASSLDQQGTGELFF TGTGCCAGCAGCTTAGATCAACAGGGGACCGGGGAGCTGTTTTTT
TRBJ2-5 TRBD2 NA TRBV5-1 CASSLSQGGRKTQYF TGCGCCAGCAGCTTGAGTCAGGGAGGGAGGAAGACCCAGTACTTC
TRBJ2-6 NA NA TRBV18 CASSPQGTGANVLIF TGTGCCAGCTCACCACAGGGGACTGGGGCCAACGTCCTGATTTTC
TRBJ2-7 NA NA TRBV9 CASSPPWGGSNEQYF TGTGCCAGCAGCCCACCTTGGGGGGGCAGCAACGAGCAGTACTTC
TRBJ1-4 TRBD1 few TRBV7-9 CASSPTGGHGEKLFF TGTGCCAGCAGCCCGACAGGGGGCCATGGGGAAAAACTGTTTTTT
TRBJ2-3 TRBD2 NA TRBV5-8 CASSPRLAGPDTQYF TGTGCCAGCAGCCCCCGGCTAGCGGGGCCAGATACGCAGTATTTT
TRBJ2-7 NA NA TRBV9 CASSARGGIAEQYF TGTGCCAGCAGCGCCCGTGGAGGGATCGCCGAGCAGTACTTC
TRBJ2-7 TRBD1 NA TRBV5-1 CASSLRTGRHEQYF TGCGCCAGCAGCTTGCGGACAGGGAGACACGAGCAGTACTTC
TRBJ1-4 TRBD1 NA TRBV5-5 CASSSQGEKLFF TGTGCCAGCAGCTCACAGGGGGAGAAACTGTTTTTT
TRBJ1-2 NA NA TRBV19 CASMNRWGYGYTF TGTGCCAGTATGAACAGGTGGGGCTATGGCTACACCTTC
TRBJ1-2 NA NA TRBV11-2 CASSLGPRDGYTF TGTGCCAGCAGCTTAGGTCCCCGGGATGGCTACACCTTC
TRBJ1-1 TRBD1 NA TRBV7-3 CASSSEQGQAFF TGTGCCAGCAGCTCAGAACAGGGGCAGGCTTTCTTT